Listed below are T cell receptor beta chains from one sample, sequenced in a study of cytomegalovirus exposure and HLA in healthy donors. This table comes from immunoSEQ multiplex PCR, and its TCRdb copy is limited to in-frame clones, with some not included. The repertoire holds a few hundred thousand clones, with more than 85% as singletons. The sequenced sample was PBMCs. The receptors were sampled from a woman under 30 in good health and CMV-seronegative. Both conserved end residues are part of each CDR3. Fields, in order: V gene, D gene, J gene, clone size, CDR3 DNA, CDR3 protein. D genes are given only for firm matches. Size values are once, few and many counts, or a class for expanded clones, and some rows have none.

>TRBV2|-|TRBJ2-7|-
TGTGCCAGCACCGGGACTTTAGTAGAGGGCGAGCAGTACTTC
CASTGTLVEGEQYF
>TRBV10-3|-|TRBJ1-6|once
TGTGCCATCAGTCCCACAAACTATAATTCACCCCTCCACTTT
CAISPTNYNSPLHF
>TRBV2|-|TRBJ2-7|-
TGTGCCAGCAGTGGAGACAGCTCCTACGAGCAGTACTTC
CASSGDSSYEQYF
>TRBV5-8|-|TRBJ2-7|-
TGTGCCAGCAGCTTGTACAGGGATTTCCCCGAGCAGTGCTTC
CASSLYRDFPEQCF
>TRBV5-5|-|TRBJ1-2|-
TGTGCCAGCAGCTTGCTTCTTCAGTTCATCACCTTC
CASSLLLQFITF
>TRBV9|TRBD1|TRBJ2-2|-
TGTGCCAGCAGCGAACAGGGGGCCGGGGAGCTGTTTTTT
CASSEQGAGELFF
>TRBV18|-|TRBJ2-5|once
TGTGCCAGCTCATTATCCTCCGTGTGGGCCCAAGAGACCCAGTACTTC
CASSLSSVWAQETQYF
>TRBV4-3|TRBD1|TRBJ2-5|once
TGCGCCAGCAGCCATGAGGGGACAGGGAAAGTCCAAGAGACCCAGTACTTC
CASSHEGTGKVQETQYF
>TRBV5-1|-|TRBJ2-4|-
TGCGCCAGCAGCCTAAAAAACATTCAGTACTTC
CASSLKNIQYF
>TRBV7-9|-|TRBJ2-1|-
TGTGCCAGCAGTATCGGGTCTGCAACATACAATGAGCAGTTCTTC
CASSIGSATYNEQFF
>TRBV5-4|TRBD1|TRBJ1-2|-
TGTGCCAGCAGGGAGAGGGGGCGATCTGGCTACACCTTC
CASRERGRSGYTF
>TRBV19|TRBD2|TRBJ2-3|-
TGTGCCAGTAGTATCACGGGGGGGCGCACAGATACGCAGTATTTT
CASSITGGRTDTQYF
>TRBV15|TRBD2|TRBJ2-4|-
TGTGCCACCAGCAGCCAACTAGCGGGGGGGAAAAACATTCAGTACTTC
CATSSQLAGGKNIQYF
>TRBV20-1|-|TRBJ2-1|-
TGCAGTACGGCGGGGAATGAGCAGTTCTTC
CSTAGNEQFF
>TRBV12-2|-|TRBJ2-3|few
TGTGCAAGTCGCCTAAGGGGCGGGACTAGCACTGCCACAGATACGCAGTATTTT
CASRLRGGTSTATDTQYF
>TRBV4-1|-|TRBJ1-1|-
TGCGCCAGCAGCCAACCCATCGGCACTGAAGCTTTCTTT
CASSQPIGTEAFF
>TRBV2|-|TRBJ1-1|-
TGTGCCAGCAGTGGGGCGTTCACTGAAGCTTTCTTT
CASSGAFTEAFF
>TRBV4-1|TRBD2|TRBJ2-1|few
TGCGCCAGCAGCCAAGGAGCGGGGGGCATTTACAATGAGCAGTTCTTC
CASSQGAGGIYNEQFF